Here is one TCR beta chain with its context. Its target is not known. Using immunoSEQ multiplex PCR, the repertoire was profiled, and TCRdb retains in-frame clones only, with some absent. The profile shows a few million clones, 85% to 95% of them singletons. This entry is derived from a study of shared clonotypes between healthy human individuals. The CDR3 loop spans 13 amino acids. Trimming took 6 bases from V and 4 from J; bases not matched to a gene: 4. Germline V gene sequence: CDR1 SQVTM, CDR2 ANQGSEA. General study points: Compared with memory subsets, naive subsets generally had larger estimated richness.

What was sequenced was naive CD4+ T cells from PBMCs. The subset here: CD45RA+ positively selected. The gene calls are TRBV29-1 and TRBJ2-1, with 9 bases fitting TRBD1. The receptor comes from a man aged 18 to 30 in good health. Some clones in this sample may be carry-over from other donors' samples. CDR3 amino acids: CSVGQGIYNEQFF. The CDR3 DNA follows: TGCAGCGTGGGACAGGGTATTTACAATGAGCAGTTCTTC.